The clone carrying this TCR beta chain was recorded a few times. Its antigen remains unknown. This entry belongs to a study of shared clonotypes between healthy human individuals. Study background: Donors consisted of two women and a few men between 18 and 49. Study outcomes and limitations: The study's rarefaction showed incomplete sorted-subset sequencing despite large depth.

CD8 cells regarded as naive lacked CD45RO, were positively chosen for CCR7, and omitted terminally differentiated effector memory CD45RA+ cells. Sorted-subset replicate PCRs used 150 to 200 ng of genomic DNA. This amount corresponded to approximately 30,000 T cell genomes. Libraries were prepared by immunoSEQ multiplex PCR; TCRdb keeps only in-frame clonotypes and omits some of them. The sample includes about 2 million clones, approximately 95% seen only once; the top ten take 0.85% to 1.2%. Source material: naive CD8+ T cells sorted from blood. The TCR originated in a man younger than 35 in good health.

The CDR3 nucleotides are TGTGCCAGCAGCGTAGAACGGGACTTAATGGCAGATACGCAGTATTTT. Protein sequence: CASSVERDLMADTQYF. The chain links TRBV9 to TRBJ2-3, with D possibly TRBD2 on 6 matching bases. CDR3 length equals 16 residues. V was pared by 0 bases and J by 4 bases, with 15 bases between. The germline gives CDR1 SGDLS, CDR2 YYNGEE.